This T cell receptor (beta chain) is from a study of CD8 T cells in ankylosing spondylitis. Researchers built TCR beta libraries using quantitative 5'-RACE with molecular barcodes. TCRdb reprocessed the 5' RACE reads with MiXCR, giving one entry per CDR3 protein. The sample shows about 450,000 distinct CDR3 sequences, roughly a quarter of them seen only once. The study, taken as a whole, reports: Significantly higher representation of disease-linked clones was reported for matched ankylosing spondylitis synovial fluid. Disease-associated clonotypes exhibited CD8+ identity and were relatively infrequent in peripheral blood. A TCR beta motif of 7 or 8 highly homologous variants appeared characteristic of ankylosing spondylitis blood.

CDR1 is SGDLS and CDR2 is YYNGEE in the germline V gene. V lost 6 bases to trimming and J lost 5 bases, with 22 bases between them. There are 16 residues in the CDR3. In the case of this clonotype: Its antigen is currently unknown.

The sequencing sample was made of blood, either unsorted or a sorted T cell fraction (not recorded which). The rearrangement uses TRBV9 and TRBJ2-3, with D perhaps TRBD2 (5 bases). The origin of this receptor is a male donor with ankylosing spondylitis. DNA of the CDR3: TGTGCCAGCAAAAGATACCCGACGGGGTGGGGAGATACGCAGTATTTT. Translation gives CASKRYPTGWGDTQYF.